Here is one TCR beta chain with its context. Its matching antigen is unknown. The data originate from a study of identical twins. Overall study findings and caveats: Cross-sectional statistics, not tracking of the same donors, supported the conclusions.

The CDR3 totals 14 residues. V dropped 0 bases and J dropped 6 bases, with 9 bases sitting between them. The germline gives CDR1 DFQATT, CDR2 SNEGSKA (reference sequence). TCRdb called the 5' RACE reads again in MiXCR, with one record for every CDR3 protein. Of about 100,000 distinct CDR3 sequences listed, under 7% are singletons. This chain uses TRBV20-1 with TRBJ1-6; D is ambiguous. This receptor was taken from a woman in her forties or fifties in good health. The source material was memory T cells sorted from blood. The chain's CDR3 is CSARDALLNSPLHF. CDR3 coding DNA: TGCAGTGCTAGAGATGCGCTGCTTAATTCACCCCTCCACTTT.